This entry concerns a single T cell receptor (beta chain). What it binds is unknown. With 60 Vbeta and 13 Jbeta primers, the PCR was carried out. The protocol was immunoSEQ multiplex PCR, while the TCRdb copy is restricted to in-frame clones and leaves out a portion. The repertoire holds 210,000 or so clones, 70% to 80% seen once, with less than 3.5% in the top ten. This record comes from a study of cytomegalovirus exposure and HLA in healthy donors. Study summary: The study placed 80% to 85% of its 398 genotyped donors in the Caucasian-associated ancestry cluster.

The CDR3 has 18 residues. Looked up from germline, CDR1 is SGHTA and CDR2 is FQGNSA. Trimming shortened V by 0 bases and J by 4 bases, and 19 bases separated the two germline ends. Overall study findings and caveats: The likely explanation for a cluster of highly shared sequence variants was sequencing artifact.

Each donor was healthy, and each was a bone marrow donor. Specimen: PBMCs. The receptor was derived from a woman aged 60-75 years in good health and CMV-seropositive. The J gene is TRBJ2-1, the V gene TRBV7-2; D is unclear. Written as DNA, the CDR3 is TGTGCCAGCAGCTTAGCGATAGAGACAACAAAACTGTACAATGAGCAGTTCTTC. Its translation is CASSLAIETTKLYNEQFF. Full variable domain (rest looked up from reference TRBV7-2 and TRBJ2-1): GAGVSQSPSNKVTEKGKDVELRCDPISGHTALYWYRQSLGQGLEFLIYFQGNSAPDKSGLPSDRFSAERTGGSVSTLTIQRTQQEDSAVYLCASSLAIETTKLYNEQFFGPGTRLTVL.